The 27 T cell receptor beta chains listed next were all sequenced from one sample in a study of T cells in Graves' hyperthyroidism and ophthalmopathy (dated by TCRdb to between 2019 and 2020). The protocol used for the library was multiplex PCR. The instrument given in TCRdb is Illumina HiSeq 2000. The TCR beta CDR3 regions were amplified from RNA transcripts. For the first round of RT-PCR on the TCR CDR3, the HTBI primer set was used together with the Qiagen OneStep RT-PCR kit. Using fastp at Q25 and MiXCR, TCRdb reprocessed the public reads and kept productive beta chains. Rows are combined by CDR3 protein, so each entry shows the most common genes and DNA. Present in this sample are roughly 740,000 distinct CDR3 sequences, approximately 16% of which were seen just once. The ten largest clonotypes hold 8.4% of the sample. Sequenced: blood. These receptors all stem from a man aged 18 to 29 with Graves' hyperthyroidism.

A few counts support this clonotype. The chain has TRBV9 and TRBJ2-1, with D perhaps given as TRBD1 or TRBD2 (5 bases each). The CDR3 has 14 amino acids. The V end was cut by 4 bases, the J end by 8 bases, with 16 bases between. Germline V gives CDR1 SGDLS, CDR2 YYNGEE. The CDR3 coding sequence is TGTGCCAGCAGCCCCCGGGGCCAAGCGCATGAGCAGTTCTTC. Encoded protein: CASSPRGQAHEQFF. The entire variable domain, with the rest obtained from reference TRBV9 and TRBJ2-1, is as follows: DSGVTQTPKHLITATGQRVTLRCSPRSGDLSVYWYQQSLDQGLQFLIQYYNGEERAKGNILERFSAQQFPDLHSELNLSSLELGDSALYFCASSPRGQAHEQFFGPGTRLTVL.

The chain uses TRBV7-2 and TRBJ1-1; TRBD1 is a possible D gene (6 bases). V dropped 0 bases and J dropped 1 base, with 12 bases sitting between them. The germline gives CDR1 SGHTA, CDR2 FQGNSA. The length of the CDR3 is 16 residues. DNA for the CDR3: TGTGCCAGCAGCTTAGCGGGGGGGCACGGGAACACTGAAGCTTTCTTT. This sequence encodes CASSLAGGHGNTEAFF.

CDR3 coding DNA: TGTGCCAGCAGTAATTGGAGAGATACGCAGTATTTT. This encodes CASSNWRDTQYF. The V call is TRBV2, the J call TRBJ2-3, with D unresolved. The CDR3 contains 12 residues. V was pared by 5 bases and J by 5 bases, with 8 bases between. Looked up from germline, CDR1 is SNHLY and CDR2 is FYNNEI.

This clonotype was counted at least ten times. The CDR3 DNA is TGTGCCAGCAGTTTCTCCCTGGCGGGGAATTCGAGGACCCAGTACTTC. It yields the protein CASSFSLAGNSRTQYF. This chain joins TRBV28 and TRBJ2-5, with D perhaps TRBD2 (6 bases). V dropped 3 bases and J dropped 7 bases, with 21 bases sitting between them. Germline V CDR1 and CDR2: MDHEN, SYDVKM. The CDR3 covers 16 residues. Filled out from reference TRBV28 and TRBJ2-5, the complete variable domain reads DVKVTQSSRYLVKRTGEKVFLECVQDMDHENMFWYRQDPGLGLRLIYFSYDVKMKEKGDIPEGYSVSREKKERFSLILESASTNQTSMYLCASSFSLAGNSRTQYFGPGTRLLVL.

In its sample, this clonotype was seen many times. The chain couples TRBV5-1 to TRBJ2-7; D tentatively reads TRBD1 or TRBD2 (5 bases each). V shed 5 bases and J shed 2 bases, with 14 bases lying between them. Germline V gives CDR1 SGHRS, CDR2 YFSETQ. There are 14 residues in the CDR3. CDR3 in amino acids: CASSGGGGTYEQYF. The DNA for the CDR3 is TGCGCCAGCAGTGGGGGTGGTGGTACCTACGAGCAGTACTTC.

This clonotype was seen only a few times. CDR3 in DNA: TGTGCCAGCAGAAAGCCGGGACAGGGAAACATTCAGTACTTC. It specifies CASRKPGQGNIQYF. The chain recombines TRBV6-1 with TRBJ2-4, with 9 nucleotides matching TRBD1. The germline V gene has CDR1 MNHNS and CDR2 SASEGT. The CDR3 contains 14 residues. J gave up 6 bases and V 6 bases, and 6 bases lay outside the gene matches.

This clonotype has at least ten counts. The junction and the germline gene differ at one end; a read error may be behind it. The J gene is TRBJ2-7, the V gene TRBV13; the D gene could be TRBD1 or TRBD2 (7 bases each). The V gene's germline CDR1 is PRHDT and CDR2 FYEKMQ (reference sequence). The CDR3 runs 15 residues. The CDR3 DNA is TGTGCCAGCAGCCTAGGGGGCGGGGGCAGGTACGAGCAGTACTTC. This encodes CASSLGGGGRYEQYF.

This clonotype was seen a handful of times. The rearrangement links TRBV19 to TRBJ1-1; D is unresolved. CDR3 length: 13 amino acids. Germline loops: CDR1 LNHDA, CDR2 SQIVND (reference sequence). Trimming removed 5 bases from V and 3 bases from J, with 10 bases in between. The CDR3 region is CASSSRPDTEAFF. The CDR3 DNA is TGTGCCAGTAGTTCCCGGCCGGACACTGAAGCTTTCTTT.

The rearrangement links TRBV27 to TRBJ2-7, with 8 bases that match TRBD2. The CDR3 is 15 amino acids. J was trimmed by 3 bases and V by 3 bases; bases with no gene match: 7. The germline CDR1 and CDR2 sequences are MNHEY and SMNVEV (reference sequence). The CDR3 loop is CASSFISGTFYEQYF. The CDR3 DNA reads TGTGCCAGCAGTTTTATTAGCGGGACTTTCTACGAGCAGTACTTC.

The CDR3 loop is CSVRFWARIEETQYF. In DNA, the CDR3 is TGCAGCGTCCGATTCTGGGCCAGAATTGAAGAGACCCAGTACTTC. The chain uses TRBV29-1 and TRBJ2-5, with D unclear. CDR1 SQVTM and CDR2 ANQGSEA come from the germline V gene. The CDR3 contains 15 residues. Trimming pared 6 bases from V and 3 bases from J, leaving 20 bases between.

This clonotype was counted between two and nine times. The J gene is TRBJ1-1, the V gene TRBV12-3 or TRBV12-4; 9 positions agree with TRBD1. V lost 4 bases, J lost 8 bases, and 5 bases stayed unmatched. The CDR3 runs to 13 residues. The CDR3 protein is CASSYRGLSEAFF. CDR3 nucleotides: TGTGCCAGCAGTTACAGGGGGCTTTCCGAAGCTTTCTTT.

This clonotype showed up just a few times. The J gene is TRBJ2-5, the V gene TRBV24-1, with a tentative D call TRBD2 (5 bases). The germline gives CDR1 KGHDR, CDR2 SFDVKD. CDR3 length equals 13 residues. Trimming shortened V by 4 bases and J by 5 bases, and 10 bases separated the two germline ends. CDR3: CATSEALAETQYF. As DNA, the CDR3 is TGTGCCACCAGTGAGGCTCTAGCTGAGACCCAGTACTTC.

A few counts support this clonotype. The rearrangement links TRBV10-3 to TRBJ2-1; D unclear. V was pared by 3 bases and J by 5 bases, with 14 bases between. There are 15 residues in the CDR3. The V gene's germline CDR1 is ENHRY and CDR2 SYGVKD. As DNA, the CDR3 is TGTGCCATCAGTGAAGATGGGCGGTCCCACAATGAGCAGTTCTTC. Translated: CAISEDGRSHNEQFF.

This clonotype was observed at least ten times. The genes are TRBV6-2 or TRBV6-3 and TRBJ2-7; 7 bases are a match to TRBD2. From germline, CDR1 is MNHEY and CDR2 SVGEGT. The ends lost 5 bases at V and 5 bases at J; junction bases unmatched: 15. The CDR3 extends over 16 amino acids. Here the CDR3 reads CASSPLDGRALDEQYF. DNA for the CDR3: TGTGCCAGCAGTCCCCTTGATGGGAGGGCCTTAGACGAGCAGTACTTC.

The rearrangement links TRBV5-1 to TRBJ2-3; TRBD2 matches at 8 bases. Trimming removed 2 bases from V and 2 bases from J; junction bases left unmatched: 7. CDR1 and CDR2 (germline): SGHRS, YFSETQ. The CDR3 has 16 residues. CDR3 sequence: CASSLYQTSVTDTQYF. The DNA of the CDR3 is TGCGCCAGCAGCTTATATCAGACTAGCGTCACAGATACGCAGTATTTT.

This clonotype has at least ten counts. The rearrangement joins TRBV14 to TRBJ2-7, with D perhaps assigned TRBD1 or TRBD2 (6 bases each). The CDR3 runs to 13 residues. The germline gives CDR1 SGHDN, CDR2 FVKESK. The V end was cut by 0 bases, the J end by 6 bases, with 9 bases between. CDR3 in amino acids: CASSQDWGAEQYF. The CDR3 nucleotides read TGTGCCAGCAGCCAAGATTGGGGGGCCGAGCAGTACTTC.

This clonotype was seen a few times. J is TRBJ2-7 and V is TRBV11-3; 7 bases line up with TRBD2. Germline CDR1 reads SGHNT; CDR2 reads YENEEA. This CDR3 spans 14 amino acids. V shed 5 bases, J shed 7 bases, and the junction held 11 bases outside the gene matches. The DNA for the CDR3 is TGTGCCAGCAGCCCGGTCGCGGGGGATCGGGAGCAGTACTTC. Its translation: CASSPVAGDREQYF.

This chain links TRBV6-1 with TRBJ2-2; 9 bases align to TRBD1. With 6 bases clipped from V and 4 bases from J, the junction kept 12 bases outside the gene matches. Germline assignment: CDR1 MNHNS and CDR2 SASEGT. The CDR3 covers 17 residues. The CDR3 DNA reads as TGTGCCAGCAGCGGAGACAGGGGGAAAAGCGGCACCGGGGAGCTGTTTTTT. Amino acid sequence: CASSGDRGKSGTGELFF.

The CDR3 loop reads CASSPPLSTLTGELFF. For the CDR3, the DNA is TGTGCCAGCAGTCCACCCCTATCGACCCTGACCGGGGAGCTGTTTTTT. The chain recombines TRBV3-2 with TRBJ2-2; no check of the table's D call, TRBD1, against the DNA was made. TRBV3-2 is an annotated pseudogene. This CDR3 is built from 16 residues.

The chain employs TRBV29-1 and TRBJ2-7; D possibly matches TRBD1 or TRBD2 (6 bases each). The CDR3 loop spans 14 amino acids. V was clipped by 6 bases and J by 1 base, with 16 bases between them. Germline V gene data show CDR1 as SQVTM and CDR2 as ANQGSEA. The CDR3 nucleotides read TGCAGCGTCCGTGAGGGGGACTTTTCCTACGAGCAGTACTTC. The encoded protein is CSVREGDFSYEQYF.

In its sample, this clonotype was seen many times. The V gene is TRBV12-3 or TRBV12-4, the J gene TRBJ2-5, with 10 positions matching TRBD2. The ends lost 5 bases at V and 2 bases at J; junction bases unmatched: 5. The CDR3 spans 15 residues. The CDR3 loop is CASSPWTSGQETQYF. In DNA form, the CDR3 reads TGTGCCAGCAGTCCGTGGACTAGCGGACAAGAGACCCAGTACTTC.

A few counts support this clonotype. A much larger clonotype is one base distant, so this may be a read error. The genes are TRBV27 and TRBJ2-1; D call uncertain. V was cut by 0 bases and J by 0 bases, with 6 bases left in between. Germline values: CDR1 MNHEY, CDR2 SMNVEV (reference sequence). This CDR3 comprises 15 residues. The CDR3 DNA is TGTGCCAGCAGTTTATCGCCGAGCTCCTACAATGAGCAGTTCTTC. The encoded protein is CASSLSPSSYNEQFF.

This clonotype was seen repeatedly, ten times or more. The V and J genes are TRBV2 and TRBJ2-2; the match to TRBD2 covers 9 bases. The CDR3 contains 14 residues. The germline V gene has CDR1 SNHLY and CDR2 FYNNEI. V lost 11 bases and J lost 5; bases outside the gene matches: 9. The CDR3, as DNA: TGTGCCGGCCGGGGACTAGCTAGTACCGGGGAGCTGTTTTTT. The encoded protein is CAGRGLASTGELFF.

The J gene is TRBJ2-3, the V gene TRBV5-1, with 7 bases fitting TRBD2. The CDR3 has 18 residues. The V gene end was trimmed by 1 base and the J gene end by 2 bases; junction bases not matched to a gene: 13. The germline gives CDR1 SGHRS, CDR2 YFSETQ. CDR3 nucleotides: TGCGCCAGCAGCTTGCCGGCTAGCGGAACCAGGGCCACAGATACGCAGTATTTT. Translated: CASSLPASGTRATDTQYF.

This clonotype was counted a few times. The J gene is TRBJ1-3, the V gene TRBV28; 7 bases are a match to TRBD1. This CDR3 spans 14 amino acids. J gave up 11 bases and V 5 bases, and 12 bases lay outside the gene matches. The germline V gene has CDR1 MDHEN and CDR2 SYDVKM. CDR3 nucleotides: TGTGCCAGCAGTCCAGGGGGACGGGTTGGCGCCATATATTTT. Translating gives CASSPGGRVGAIYF.

This clonotype was picked up many times. The rearrangement uses TRBV12-3 or TRBV12-4 and TRBJ1-2, with 7 bases that match TRBD1. The CDR3 length is 15 residues. The V and J ends lost 4 bases and 4 bases, in that order; junction bases with no gene match: 9. CDR3: CASSSVTGWSYGYTF. Written as DNA, the CDR3 is TGTGCCAGCAGTTCCGTGACAGGGTGGAGCTATGGCTACACCTTC.

This clonotype was detected a few times. This chain joins TRBV12-5 and TRBJ2-1; either TRBD1 or TRBD2 may fit D (5 bases each). Germline CDR1 and CDR2: LGHNT and FRNRAP. V was trimmed by 6 bases and J by 0 bases, leaving 12 bases between them. The length of the CDR3 is 15 residues. For the CDR3, the DNA is TGTGCTAGTGGCTCCTATGGGGGCTCCTACAATGAGCAGTTCTTC. Translating it yields CASGSYGGSYNEQFF.